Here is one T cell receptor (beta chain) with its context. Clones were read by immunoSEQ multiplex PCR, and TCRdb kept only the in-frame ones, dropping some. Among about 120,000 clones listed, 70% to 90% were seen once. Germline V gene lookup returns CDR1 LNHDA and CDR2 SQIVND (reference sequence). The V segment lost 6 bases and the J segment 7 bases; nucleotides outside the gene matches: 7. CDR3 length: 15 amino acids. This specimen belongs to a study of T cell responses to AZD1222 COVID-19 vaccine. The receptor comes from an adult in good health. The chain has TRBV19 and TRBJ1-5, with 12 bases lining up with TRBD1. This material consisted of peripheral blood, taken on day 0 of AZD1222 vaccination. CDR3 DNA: TGTGCCAGTAGGACCGGGACAGGGGGCCAACAGCCCCAGCATTTT. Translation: CASRTGTGGQQPQHF.